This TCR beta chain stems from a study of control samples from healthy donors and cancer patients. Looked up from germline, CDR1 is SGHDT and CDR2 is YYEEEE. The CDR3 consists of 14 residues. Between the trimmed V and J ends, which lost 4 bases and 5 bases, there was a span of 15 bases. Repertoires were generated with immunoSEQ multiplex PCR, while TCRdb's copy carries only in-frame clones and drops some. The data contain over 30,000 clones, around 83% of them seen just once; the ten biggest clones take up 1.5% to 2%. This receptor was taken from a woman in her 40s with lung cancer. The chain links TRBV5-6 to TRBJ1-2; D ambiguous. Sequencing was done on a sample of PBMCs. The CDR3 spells CASSMGGRGYGYTF. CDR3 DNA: TGTGCCAGCAGCATGGGCGGAAGAGGGTATGGCTACACCTTC.